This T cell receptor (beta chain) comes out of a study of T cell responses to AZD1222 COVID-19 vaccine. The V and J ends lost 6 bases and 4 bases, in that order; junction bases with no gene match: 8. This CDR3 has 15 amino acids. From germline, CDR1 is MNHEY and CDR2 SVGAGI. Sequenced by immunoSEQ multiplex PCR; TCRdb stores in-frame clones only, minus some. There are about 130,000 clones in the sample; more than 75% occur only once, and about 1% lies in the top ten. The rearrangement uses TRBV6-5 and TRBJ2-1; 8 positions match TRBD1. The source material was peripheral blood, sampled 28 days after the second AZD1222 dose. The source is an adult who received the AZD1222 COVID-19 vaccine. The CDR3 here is CASSFSGTGYNEQFF. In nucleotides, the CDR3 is TGTGCCAGCAGCTTCTCAGGGACAGGTTACAATGAGCAGTTCTTC.